This T cell receptor beta chain was recovered during a study of cytomegalovirus exposure and HLA in healthy donors. The PCR made use of 60 Vbeta and 13 Jbeta primers. Repertoires were generated with immunoSEQ multiplex PCR, while TCRdb's copy carries only in-frame clones and drops some. The sample lists roughly 130,000 clones, over 65% occurring once. General study points: Apart from CMV serostatus, no immune exposure information was available. An observed cluster of highly shared sequence variants was recorded as a likely sequencing artifact.

Trimming took 4 bases from V and 2 from J; bases not matched to a gene: 5. CDR1 is SGHTA and CDR2 is FQGNSA in the germline V gene. This CDR3 comprises 16 residues. With regard to this clone: Its antigen is currently unknown.

Specimen: PBMCs. This sequence joins TRBV7-2 and TRBJ2-3, with TRBD2 matching 11 bases. The clonotype originates from a man in his late teens or twenties in good health and CMV-seropositive. In DNA form, the CDR3 reads TGTGCCAGCAGCTCGGTAGCGGGGGGGGTCACAGATACGCAGTATTTT. Translation: CASSSVAGGVTDTQYF.